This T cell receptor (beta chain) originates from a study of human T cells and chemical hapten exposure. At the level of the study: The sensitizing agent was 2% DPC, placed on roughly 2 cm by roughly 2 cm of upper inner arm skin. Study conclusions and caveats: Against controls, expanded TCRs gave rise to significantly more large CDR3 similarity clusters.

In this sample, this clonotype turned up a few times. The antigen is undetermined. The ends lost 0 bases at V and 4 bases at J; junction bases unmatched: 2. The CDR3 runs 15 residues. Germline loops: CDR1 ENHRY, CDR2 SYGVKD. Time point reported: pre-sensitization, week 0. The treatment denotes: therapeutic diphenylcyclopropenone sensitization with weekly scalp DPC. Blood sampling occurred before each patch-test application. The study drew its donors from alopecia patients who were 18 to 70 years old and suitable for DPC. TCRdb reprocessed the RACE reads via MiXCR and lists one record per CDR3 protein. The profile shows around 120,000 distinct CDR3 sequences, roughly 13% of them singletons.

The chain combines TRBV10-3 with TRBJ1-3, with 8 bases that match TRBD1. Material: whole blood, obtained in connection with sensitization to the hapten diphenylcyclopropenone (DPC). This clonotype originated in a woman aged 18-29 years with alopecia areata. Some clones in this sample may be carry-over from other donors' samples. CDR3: CAISESTGAGNTIYF. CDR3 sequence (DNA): TGTGCCATCAGTGAGTCGACAGGGGCGGGAAACACCATATATTTT.